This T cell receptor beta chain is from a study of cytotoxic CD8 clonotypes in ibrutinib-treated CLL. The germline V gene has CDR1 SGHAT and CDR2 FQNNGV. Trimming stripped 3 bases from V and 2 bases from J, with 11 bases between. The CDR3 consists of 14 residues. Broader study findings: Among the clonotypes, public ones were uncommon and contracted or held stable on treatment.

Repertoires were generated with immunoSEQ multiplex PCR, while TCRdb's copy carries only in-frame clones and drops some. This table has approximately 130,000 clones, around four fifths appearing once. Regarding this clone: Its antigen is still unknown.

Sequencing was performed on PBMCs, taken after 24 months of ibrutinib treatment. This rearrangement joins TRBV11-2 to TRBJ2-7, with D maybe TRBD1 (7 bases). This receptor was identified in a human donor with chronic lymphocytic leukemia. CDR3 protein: CASSLGGQPYEQYF. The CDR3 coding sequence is TGTGCCAGCAGCTTGGGGGGACAGCCCTACGAGCAGTACTTC.